This entry features one TCR beta chain sequence. This sample was included in a study of blood T cell repertoires in COVID-19. Turning to the study itself: Acute-phase and convalescent COVID-19 samples originated in the United States, Italy and Spain. From T cells, B-cell-depleted T cells, or PBMCs came the material, which was cDNA or gDNA.

Authors' methods: The assay estimated nucleated cells by amplifying reference gene primers. TCRdb keeps only in-frame clones here, not all; method: immunoSEQ multiplex PCR. D and trimming were read from the DNA, whereas the V and J calls and clone size are those reported in that table. The sample contains about 76,000 clones, around 91% of which appear only once. Germline lookup yields CDR1 SGHRS and CDR2 YFSETQ. Trimming removed 4 bases from V and 0 bases from J; junction bases left unmatched: 3. This CDR3 has 15 residues. The sample comprised peripheral blood. The chain carries TRBV5-1 and TRBJ1-4; TRBD1 matches 7 bases. The sequence was obtained from a human donor in a cohort sampled during active COVID-19. CDR3 sequence (DNA): TGCGCCAGCAGCCCAGGGGGAACAACTAATGAAAAACTGTTTTTT. As protein: CASSPGGTTNEKLFF.